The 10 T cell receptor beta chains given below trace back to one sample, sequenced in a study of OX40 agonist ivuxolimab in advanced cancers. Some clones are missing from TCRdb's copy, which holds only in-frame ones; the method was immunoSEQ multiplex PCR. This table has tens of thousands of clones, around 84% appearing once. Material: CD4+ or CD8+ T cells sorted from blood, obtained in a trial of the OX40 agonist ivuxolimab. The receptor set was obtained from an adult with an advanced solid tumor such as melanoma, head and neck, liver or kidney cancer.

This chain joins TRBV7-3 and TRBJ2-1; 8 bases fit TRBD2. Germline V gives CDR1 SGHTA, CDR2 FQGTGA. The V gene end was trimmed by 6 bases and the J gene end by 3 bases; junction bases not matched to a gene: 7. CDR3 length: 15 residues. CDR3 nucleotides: TGTGCCAGCAGTCCGGGGGGGCACGGCTACAATGAGCAGTTCTTC. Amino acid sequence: CASSPGGHGYNEQFF.

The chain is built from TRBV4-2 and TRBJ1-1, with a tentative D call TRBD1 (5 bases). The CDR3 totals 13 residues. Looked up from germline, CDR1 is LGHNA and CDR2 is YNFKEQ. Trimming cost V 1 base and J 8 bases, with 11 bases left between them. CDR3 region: CASSQVGREEAFF. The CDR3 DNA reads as TGTGCCAGCAGCCAAGTAGGCAGGGAGGAAGCTTTCTTT.

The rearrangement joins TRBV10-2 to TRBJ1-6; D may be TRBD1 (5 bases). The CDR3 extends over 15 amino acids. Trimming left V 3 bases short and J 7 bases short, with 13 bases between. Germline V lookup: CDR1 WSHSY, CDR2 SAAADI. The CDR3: CASSDSGRRNSPLHF. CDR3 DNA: TGCGCCAGCAGTGATTCGGGACGGCGAAATTCACCCCTCCACTTT.

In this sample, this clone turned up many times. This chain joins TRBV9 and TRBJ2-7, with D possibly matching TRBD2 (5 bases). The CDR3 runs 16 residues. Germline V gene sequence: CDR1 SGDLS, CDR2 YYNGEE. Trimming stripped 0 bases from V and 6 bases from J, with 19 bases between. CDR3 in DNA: TGTGCCAGCAGCGTAGCTGGGGAGATGGGAACTCCCGAGCAGTACTTC. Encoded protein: CASSVAGEMGTPEQYF. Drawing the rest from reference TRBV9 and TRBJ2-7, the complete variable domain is DSGVTQTPKHLITATGQRVTLRCSPRSGDLSVYWYQQSLDQGLQFLIQYYNGEERAKGNILERFSAQQFPDLHSELNLSSLELGDSALYFCASSVAGEMGTPEQYFGPGTRLTVT.

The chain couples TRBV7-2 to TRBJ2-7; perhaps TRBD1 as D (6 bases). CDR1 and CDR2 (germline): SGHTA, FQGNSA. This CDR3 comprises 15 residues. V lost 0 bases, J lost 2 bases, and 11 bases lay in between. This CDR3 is CASSLAQGRTYEQYF. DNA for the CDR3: TGTGCCAGCAGCTTAGCGCAGGGGCGAACCTACGAGCAGTACTTC.

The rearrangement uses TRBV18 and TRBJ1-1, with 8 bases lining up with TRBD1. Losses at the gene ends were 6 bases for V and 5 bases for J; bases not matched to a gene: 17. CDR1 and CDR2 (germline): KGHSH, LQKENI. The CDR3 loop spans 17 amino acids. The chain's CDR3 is CASSRSPTGVPQTEAFF. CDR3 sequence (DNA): TGTGCCAGCTCCCGATCCCCGACAGGGGTGCCCCAAACTGAAGCTTTCTTT.

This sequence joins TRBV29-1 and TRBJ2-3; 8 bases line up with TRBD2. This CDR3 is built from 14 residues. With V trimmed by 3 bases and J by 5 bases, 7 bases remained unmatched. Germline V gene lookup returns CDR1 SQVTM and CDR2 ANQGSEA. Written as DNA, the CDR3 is TGCAGCGTTGATTCGGGACTAGGTCAAGATACGCAGTATTTT. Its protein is CSVDSGLGQDTQYF.

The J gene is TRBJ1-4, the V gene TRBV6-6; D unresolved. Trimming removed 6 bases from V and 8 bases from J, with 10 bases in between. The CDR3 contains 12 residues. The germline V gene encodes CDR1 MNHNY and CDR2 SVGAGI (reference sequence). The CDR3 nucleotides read TGTGCCAGCAGCCAATTTGGCGAAAAACTGTTTTTT. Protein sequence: CASSQFGEKLFF.

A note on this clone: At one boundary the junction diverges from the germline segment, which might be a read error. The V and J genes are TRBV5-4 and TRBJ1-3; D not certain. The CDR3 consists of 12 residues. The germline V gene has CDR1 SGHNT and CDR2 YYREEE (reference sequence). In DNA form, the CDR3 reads TGTGCCAGCAGTTCCCGGGCCGACATATGGAATTTT. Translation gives CASSSRADIWNF.

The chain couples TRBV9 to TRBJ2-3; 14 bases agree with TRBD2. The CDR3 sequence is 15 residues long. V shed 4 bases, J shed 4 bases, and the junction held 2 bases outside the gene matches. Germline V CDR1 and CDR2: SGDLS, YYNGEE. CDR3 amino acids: CASSMTSGGADTQYF. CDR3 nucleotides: TGTGCCAGCAGCATGACTAGCGGGGGGGCAGATACGCAGTATTTT.